This T cell receptor beta chain was sequenced for a study of T cell repertoires in cytomegalovirus infection. This clonotype was seen repeatedly, ten times or more. The antigen is unknown. TCRdb itself ran the reads through MiXCR, one entry per CDR3 protein. This table has 140,000 to 150,000 distinct CDR3 sequences, 25% to 35% appearing once. The CDR3 loop spans 15 amino acids. With 0 bases removed from V and 6 bases from J, the gap between germline ends came to 12 bases. Looked up from germline, CDR1 is SGHVS and CDR2 is FQNEAQ. V gene TRBV7-8 combines with J gene TRBJ2-1; TRBD2 might be the D (6 bases). The specimen comprised CD8+ T cells from cultured PBMCs, sampled from culture after CMV antigen stimulation. The receptor comes from a human donor in good health (CMV status not recorded). Some clones in this sample may be carry-over from other donors' samples. The CDR3: CASSLAPGTFNEQFF. CDR3 nucleotide sequence: TGTGCCAGCAGCTTAGCCCCCGGGACTTTCAATGAGCAGTTCTTC. The variable domain in full, completed from reference TRBV7-8 and TRBJ2-1, reads GAGVSQSPRYKVAKRGQDVALRCDPISGHVSLFWYQQALGQGPEFLTYFQNEAQLDKSGLPSDRFFAERPEGSVSTLKIQRTQQEDSAVYLCASSLAPGTFNEQFFGPGTRLTVL.